The clone carrying this T cell receptor beta chain was recorded at least ten times. Its target is unknown. The data stem from a study of glioma-infiltrating T cells. Study conclusions and caveats: Only very few CDR3 sequences appeared in both tissue and blood.

The CDR3 consists of 17 residues. Per germline, CDR1 MNHEY and CDR2 SMNVEV (reference sequence). After removal of 5 bases from V and 2 bases from J, the junction contained 11 bases not matched to a gene. Using RNA template, CDR3s of TCR alpha and beta were amplified with iRepertoire arm-PCR. Tissue mRNA or PBMC total RNA, about 90-450 ng, went into one-step reverse transcription and amplification. TCRdb recomputed calls from the multiplex PCR reads with MiXCR, one row per CDR3 protein. This sample has about 200,000 distinct CDR3 sequences, with 25% to 35% found just once. The chain carries TRBV27 and TRBJ2-3; 9 positions agree with TRBD2. This TCR was recovered from a human donor with low-grade glioma or glioblastoma, undergoing nonglioma brain surgery, or in good health (not recorded which). Sequencing was done on a sample of glioma tissue, nonneoplastic brain tissue, or PBMCs (not recorded which). The DNA of the CDR3 is TGTGCCAGCAGTCTCGCGGGCGGGAGGGGGCCCACAGATACGCAGTATTTT. It is translated as CASSLAGGRGPTDTQYF.